This T cell receptor (beta chain) originates from a study of Tregs in tolerant kidney transplant recipients. Remarks on this clone: Its antigen is undetermined.

The table came from immunoSEQ multiplex PCR; TCRdb's copy has only in-frame clones and leaves some out. There are 20,000 to 25,000 clones in the sample; roughly 80% occur only once, and about a quarter lies in the top ten. Mixed chimerism was transient after nonmyeloablative marrow transplants from related graft donors. Overall study findings and caveats: Donor-specific Treg expansion exceeded global Treg expansion in tolerant patients, suggesting antigen drive.

Germline V lookup: CDR1 SGHTS, CDR2 YDEGEE. The CDR3 consists of 14 residues. V was shortened by 2 bases and J by 1 base, with 9 bases between the two germline ends. The source is a human patient who received a combined kidney and bone marrow transplant. T cells may partly derive from the graft donor. Sample: CD8+ T cells from blood (PBMCs), taken 6 months after the transplant. The chain carries TRBV5-8 and TRBJ1-2; D is possibly TRBD1 (5 bases). The CDR3 DNA follows: TGTGCCAGCAGCTTCGGACACCTTAACTATGGCTACACCTTC. Encoded protein: CASSFGHLNYGYTF.